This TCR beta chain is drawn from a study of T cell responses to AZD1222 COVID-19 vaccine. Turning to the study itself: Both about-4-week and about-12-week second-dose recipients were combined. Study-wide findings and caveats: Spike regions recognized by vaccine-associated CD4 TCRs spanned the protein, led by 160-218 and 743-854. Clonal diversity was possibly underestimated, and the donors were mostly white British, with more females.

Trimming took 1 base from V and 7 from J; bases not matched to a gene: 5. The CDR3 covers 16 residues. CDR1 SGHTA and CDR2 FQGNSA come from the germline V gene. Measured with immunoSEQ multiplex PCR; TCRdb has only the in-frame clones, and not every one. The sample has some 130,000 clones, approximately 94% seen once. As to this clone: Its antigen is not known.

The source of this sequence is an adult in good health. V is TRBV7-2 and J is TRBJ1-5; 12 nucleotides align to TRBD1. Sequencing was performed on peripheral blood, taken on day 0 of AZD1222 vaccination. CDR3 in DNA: TGTGCCAGCAGCTTAGGGGACAGGGGGCTTCTACAGCCCCAGCATTTT. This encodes CASSLGDRGLLQPQHF.